The T cell receptor beta chain under discussion was sequenced for a study of patients and donors after allogeneic stem cell transplantation. V dropped 5 bases and J dropped 12 bases, with 19 bases sitting between them. CDR1 is SGHTA and CDR2 is FQGNSA in the germline V gene. The CDR3 extends over 13 amino acids. TCRdb passed the RT-PCR reads through MiXCR, listing each CDR3 protein once. The repertoire holds about 16,000 distinct CDR3 sequences, with under 30% as singletons. What was sequenced was blood, either unsorted or a sorted T cell fraction (not recorded which). The receptor comes from a human donor who was either an allogeneic HSCT recipient or a stem cell or donor lymphocyte infusion donor (not recorded which). It is not recorded whose cells these are; they may come from a transplant donor. The chain couples TRBV7-2 to TRBJ1-2; D is unclear. CDR3 in amino acids: CASSLSSGYGDTF. CDR3 coding DNA: TGTGCCAGCAGCCTTAGTTCCGGGTACGGAGACACCTTC.